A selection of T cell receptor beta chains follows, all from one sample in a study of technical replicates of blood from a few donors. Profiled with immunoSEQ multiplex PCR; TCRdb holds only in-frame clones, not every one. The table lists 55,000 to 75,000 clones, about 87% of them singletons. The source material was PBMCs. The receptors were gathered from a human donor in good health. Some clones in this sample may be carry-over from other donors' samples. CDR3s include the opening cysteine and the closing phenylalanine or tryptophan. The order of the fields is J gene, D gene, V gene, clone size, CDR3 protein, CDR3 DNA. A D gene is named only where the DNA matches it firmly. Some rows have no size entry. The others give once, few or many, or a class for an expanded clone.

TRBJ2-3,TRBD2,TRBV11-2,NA,CASRPGGRGPLDTQYF,TGTGCCAGCAGACCCGGCGGGAGGGGGCCTTTAGATACGCAGTATTTT
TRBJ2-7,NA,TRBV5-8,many,CASSLWRDEQYF,TGTGCCAGCAGCTTGTGGCGGGACGAGCAGTACTTC
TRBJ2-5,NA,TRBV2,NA,CASSERRGGETQYF,TGTGCCAGCAGTGAGAGGCGGGGCGGAGAGACCCAGTACTTC
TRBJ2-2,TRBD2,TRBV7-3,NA,CASSPLGGARTGELFF,TGTGCCAGCAGCCCACTCGGGGGGGCTCGGACCGGGGAGCTGTTTTTT
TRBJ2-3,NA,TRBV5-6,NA,CASSIGPPGGNTQYF,TGTGCCAGCAGCATTGGACCTCCCGGAGGGAATACGCAGTATTTT
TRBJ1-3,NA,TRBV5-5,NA,CASSFAGPGNTIYF,TGTGCCAGCAGCTTTGCAGGGCCAGGAAACACCATATATTTT
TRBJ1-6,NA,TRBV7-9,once,CASSADRSNSPLHF,TGTGCCAGCAGCGCCGACAGAAGCAATTCACCCCTCCACTTT
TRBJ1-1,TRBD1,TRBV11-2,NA,CASSVRGRRTEAFF,TGTGCCAGCAGCGTCAGGGGGCGCCGAACTGAAGCTTTCTTT
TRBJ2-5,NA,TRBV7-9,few,CASAISGFRETQYF,TGTGCCAGCGCCATTAGCGGCTTCCGAGAGACCCAGTACTTC
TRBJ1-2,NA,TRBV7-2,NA,CASSPTIQGLYGYTF,TGTGCCAGCAGCCCTACCATACAGGGCTTATATGGCTACACCTTC
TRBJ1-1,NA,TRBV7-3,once,CASSLTPKSMNTEAFF,TGTGCCAGCAGCTTAACCCCTAAAAGTATGAACACTGAAGCTTTCTTT
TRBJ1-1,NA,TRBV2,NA,CASSEAGGWMTEAFF,TGTGCCAGCAGTGAAGCGGGGGGATGGATGACTGAAGCTTTCTTT
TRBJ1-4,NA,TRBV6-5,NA,CASRDGIVGEKLFF,TGTGCCAGCAGAGACGGGATCGTGGGTGAAAAACTGTTTTTT
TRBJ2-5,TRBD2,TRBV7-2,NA,CASSPGLAGGHQTQYF,TGTGCCAGCAGCCCTGGACTAGCGGGAGGGCATCAGACCCAGTACTTC
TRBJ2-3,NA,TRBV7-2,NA,CASSLAGGVDTQYF,TGTGCCAGCAGCTTAGCGGGGGGAGTTGATACGCAGTATTTT
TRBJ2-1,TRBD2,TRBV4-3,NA,CASSQDTSGNIEQFF,TGCGCCAGCAGCCAAGATACTAGCGGGAACATTGAGCAGTTCTTC
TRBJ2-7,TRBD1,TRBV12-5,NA,CASGLGTRGTGNYEQYF,TGTGCTAGTGGTTTGGGCACACGGGGGACAGGGAACTACGAGCAGTACTTC
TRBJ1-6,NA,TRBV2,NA,CASRWGGVDSPLHF,TGTGCCAGCAGATGGGGGGGGGTAGATTCACCCCTCCACTTT
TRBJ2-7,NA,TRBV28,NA,CASTTPAGLTYEQYF,TGTGCCAGCACAACCCCTGCGGGACTCACCTACGAGCAGTACTTC
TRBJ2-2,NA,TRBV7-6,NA,CASSLGVSTGELFF,TGTGCCAGCAGCTTAGGAGTATCCACCGGGGAGCTGTTTTTT
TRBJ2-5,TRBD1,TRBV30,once,CAEGQTETQYF,TGTGCCGAGGGACAGACAGAGACCCAGTACTTC
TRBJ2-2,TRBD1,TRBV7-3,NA,CASSPRQGTGELFF,TGTGCCAGCAGCCCCCGACAGGGCACCGGGGAGCTGTTTTTT
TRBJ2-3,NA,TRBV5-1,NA,CASSLEDRAGVDTQYF,TGCGCCAGCAGCTTGGAGGATCGGGCAGGGGTGGATACGCAGTATTTT
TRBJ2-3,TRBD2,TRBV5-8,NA,CASSYGLAGDTDTQYF,TGTGCCAGCAGCTACGGTCTGGCGGGGGACACAGATACGCAGTATTTT
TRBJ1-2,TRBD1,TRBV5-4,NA,CASSLGNRGFGYTF,TGTGCCAGCAGCTTGGGTAACAGGGGATTCGGCTACACCTTC
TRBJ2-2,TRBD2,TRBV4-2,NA,CASSPGLAGVGGELFF,TGTGCCAGCAGCCCAGGACTAGCGGGGGTTGGCGGGGAGCTGTTTTTT
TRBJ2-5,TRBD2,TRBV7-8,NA,CATSLAGGGEYQETQYF,TGTGCCACCTCCCTAGCGGGCGGAGGAGAGTACCAAGAGACCCAGTACTTC
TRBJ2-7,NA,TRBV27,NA,CASSPPRGGEQYF,TGTGCCAGCAGTCCCCCGCGGGGAGGCGAGCAGTACTTC
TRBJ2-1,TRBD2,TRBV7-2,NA,CASSQGTSLAREQFF,TGTGCCAGCAGCCAAGGGACTAGCTTGGCCCGTGAGCAGTTCTTC
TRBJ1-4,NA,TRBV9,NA,CASSPDSGEKLFF,TGTGCCAGCAGCCCAGACTCGGGGGAAAAACTGTTTTTT